A selection of T cell receptor beta chains follows, all from one sample in a study of tumor-infiltrating lymphocytes in localized non-small cell lung cancer. The assay was immunoSEQ multiplex PCR, and TCRdb's table has in-frame clones only and misses some. The table has about 9,900 clones, more than 70% seen once. The sequenced material came from lung tumor tissue. The receptors originated from a human donor with non-small cell lung cancer. Both conserved end residues are part of each CDR3. D genes are given only for firm matches. Clone size is stated in some rows and not others, as once, few, many or a class when expanded.

D gene	V gene	J gene	clone size	CDR3 DNA	CDR3 protein
-	TRBV5-4	TRBJ2-2	-	TGTGCCAGCAGACCGGCGGGGGGACAGGGAGGCACCGGGGAGCTGTTTTTT	CASRPAGGQGGTGELFF
-	TRBV6-5	TRBJ1-2	-	TGTGCCAGCAGGACCCCCTTCGAAGGCTACACCTTC	CASRTPFEGYTF
-	TRBV5-6	TRBJ1-2	-	TGTGCCAGCAGCCGACCGGGGAGTGGCAGGACTAACTATGGCTACACCTTC	CASSRPGSGRTNYGYTF
TRBD1	TRBV9	TRBJ1-1	-	TGTGCCAGCAGCGCTGGGGACAGGGGCACTGAAGCTTTCTTT	CASSAGDRGTEAFF
TRBD1	TRBV2	TRBJ2-7	-	TGTGCCTGGGGACAGTTATCCTACGAGCAGTACTTC	CAWGQLSYEQYF
TRBD1	TRBV5-1	TRBJ1-3	-	TGCGCCAGCAGCCCGGGACAGGGGGCTGGAAACACCATATATTTT	CASSPGQGAGNTIYF
-	TRBV29-1	TRBJ1-2	medium-sized	TGCAGCGTTGAACGGACAGATCGGGGAGGCTACACCTTC	CSVERTDRGGYTF
-	TRBV25-1	TRBJ2-7	-	TGTGCCAGCAGCCCAGGAAATGGCGAGCAGTACTTC	CASSPGNGEQYF
-	TRBV29-1	TRBJ2-7	-	TGCAGCGTTGAAGACGCCACGGGCACCGAGCAGTACTTC	CSVEDATGTEQYF
TRBD1	TRBV30	TRBJ1-5	-	TGTGCCTGCCTGACAGGGAATAGCAATCAGCCCCAGCATTTT	CACLTGNSNQPQHF
-	TRBV6-5	TRBJ1-2	-	TGTGCCAGCAGTTTCCGGGACTCCGGCTACACCTTC	CASSFRDSGYTF
-	TRBV29-1	TRBJ1-2	-	TGCAGCGTTCTTGGGGACAAGGCTGGAGGCTACACCTTC	CSVLGDKAGGYTF
TRBD2	TRBV30	TRBJ2-5	-	TGTGCCTGGAGAATCCTAGCGGGGGCAGAGACCCAGTACTTC	CAWRILAGAETQYF
-	TRBV6-5	TRBJ2-3	-	TGTGCCAGCAGTTACGGGGGGAGCACAGATACGCAGTATTTT	CASSYGGSTDTQYF
-	TRBV18	TRBJ1-1	medium-sized	TGTGCCAGCTCACCTAACCTCCCCACGAACACTGAAGCTTTCTTT	CASSPNLPTNTEAFF
-	TRBV29-1	TRBJ2-3	-	TGCAGCGTTGTCAGACAGGCCAGCACAGATACGCAGTATTTT	CSVVRQASTDTQYF
-	TRBV6-6	TRBJ2-3	-	TGTGCCAGCAGTTACTCGATACCCGGAGATACGCAGTATTTT	CASSYSIPGDTQYF
TRBD1	TRBV28	TRBJ1-3	-	TGTGCCAGCAGTCGGGACAGGGATGGCACCATATATTTT	CASSRDRDGTIYF
TRBD1	TRBV7-9	TRBJ1-2	-	TGTGCCAGCAGCCCATCGGACAGGGCGGGCGGCTACACCTTC	CASSPSDRAGGYTF
TRBD1	TRBV10-1	TRBJ2-7	-	TGCGCCAGCAGTGAGCAGACAGGGACCGAGCAGTACTTC	CASSEQTGTEQYF
-	TRBV7-9	TRBJ1-2	few	TGTGCCAGCAGCTGGGTGGGCAGTCTCCATGGCTACACCTTC	CASSWVGSLHGYTF
TRBD1	TRBV6-5	TRBJ2-7	-	TGTGCCAGCAGTTACTCGGGACAGCTAGGGGTCGAGCAGTACTTC	CASSYSGQLGVEQYF
TRBD1	TRBV2	TRBJ1-5	-	TGTGCCAGCAGTGAGGGACAGGGGGGTCAGCCCCAGCATTTT	CASSEGQGGQPQHF
-	TRBV9	TRBJ1-1	few	TGTGCCAGCAGCCCCCACAGGGACACTGAAGCTTTCTTT	CASSPHRDTEAFF
-	TRBV7-8	TRBJ2-1	-	TGTGCCAGCAGCCCAGTAGAGTCGGCTGAGACGAAGTTCTTC	CASSPVESAETKFF
-	TRBV18	TRBJ1-5	-	TGTGCCAGCTCACCGGAGGGTTGGCAGCCCCAGCATTTT	CASSPEGWQPQHF
-	TRBV7-2	TRBJ1-4	-	TGTGCCAGCAGCTTAGAGTGGGCAGATGCAACTAATGAAAAACTGTTTTTT	CASSLEWADATNEKLFF
-	TRBV7-2	TRBJ1-5	medium-sized	TGTGCCAGCAGCTTAGTGGAAGAGAAAGGCAATCAGCCCCAGCATTTT	CASSLVEEKGNQPQHF
-	TRBV10-3	TRBJ1-6	-	TGTGCCATCAGTGACGACAGGAGGAGCTCCTATAATTCACCCCTCCACTTT	CAISDDRRSSYNSPLHF
-	TRBV6-1	TRBJ2-2	medium-sized	TGTGCCAGCACCGCAGGGGCGGGCACCGGGGAGCTGTTTTTT	CASTAGAGTGELFF
-	TRBV11-3	TRBJ2-2	-	TGTGCCAGCAGCTTTTGGGGGCAAGGCGGGGAGCTGTTTTTT	CASSFWGQGGELFF
-	TRBV10-3	TRBJ2-3	-	TGTGCCATCAGCGCCACAGATACGCAGTATTTT	CAISATDTQYF
-	TRBV6-1	TRBJ1-6	-	TGTGCCAGCAGTGAAAGGGGGGGCAATTCACCCCTCCACTTT	CASSERGGNSPLHF
-	TRBV5-4	TRBJ2-1	-	TGTGCCAGCAGCTCTTATTACAATGAGCAGTTCTTC	CASSSYYNEQFF
TRBD1	TRBV25-1	TRBJ1-2	-	TGTGCCAGCAGTGGAGAGGGACAGGGCCCCTATGGCTACACCTTC	CASSGEGQGPYGYTF
-	TRBV7-6	TRBJ1-5	-	TGTGCCAGCAGCCTAGACAATTACAATCAGCCCCAGCATTTT	CASSLDNYNQPQHF
TRBD2	TRBV5-1	TRBJ2-7	-	TGCGCCAGCAGCCCACGGGGGGACGGGGCCTACGAGCAGTACTTC	CASSPRGDGAYEQYF
-	TRBV9	TRBJ2-3	few	TGTGCCAGCAGCGACAACCCGACAGGTACCTCTAGCACAGATACGCAGTATTTT	CASSDNPTGTSSTDTQYF
TRBD1	TRBV7-9	TRBJ1-1	medium-sized	TGTGCCAGCAGCTCGGAGGGGACAGGGGCGAACACTGAAGCTTTCTTT	CASSSEGTGANTEAFF
-	TRBV6-1	TRBJ1-4	-	TGTGCCAGCACGAAGGGTCAGGCCTTTGATGAAAAACTGTTTTTT	CASTKGQAFDEKLFF
TRBD1	TRBV30	TRBJ2-7	-	TGTGCCTGGAGTGTAGTGCCACCGGGACAGGGTACCGAGCAGTACTTC	CAWSVVPPGQGTEQYF
-	TRBV25-1	TRBJ2-5	once	TGTGCCAGCAGTGTCAGGGTTTCCGGAGAGACCCAGTACTTC	CASSVRVSGETQYF
-	TRBV11-3	TRBJ2-5	-	TGTGCCAGCAGCCAGACCGTGGAGACCCAGTACTTC	CASSQTVETQYF
TRBD1	TRBV11-2	TRBJ2-5	-	TGTGCCAGCAGCCTTGACAGGGGAGAGACCCAGTACTTC	CASSLDRGETQYF
-	TRBV15	TRBJ2-5	-	TGTGCCACCAGCCGAGGGCTGCTAGAAGAGACCCAGTACTTC	CATSRGLLEETQYF
TRBD2	TRBV7-6	TRBJ2-2	-	TGTGCCAGCAGCTCCGGGACTAGCGGGGGGGCAAGGGCCGGGGAGCTGTTTTTT	CASSSGTSGGARAGELFF
TRBD1	TRBV4-2	TRBJ1-4	few	TGTGCCAGCTGCGAGGGCGAGACAGGGGTAGAAAAACTGTTTTTT	CASCEGETGVEKLFF
-	TRBV14	TRBJ2-7	few	TGTGCCAGCAGCCCGAGGGCCAGGATTCTCGAGCAGTACTTC	CASSPRARILEQYF
TRBD1	TRBV5-4	TRBJ1-1	-	TGTGCCACCCGACAGGGGCAGAACACTGAAGCTTTCTTT	CATRQGQNTEAFF
-	TRBV11-2	TRBJ2-7	few	TGTGCCAGCAGCCGCGGGGTGGAGGGGGAGCAGTACTTC	CASSRGVEGEQYF
-	TRBV15	TRBJ1-5	-	TGTGCCACCAGCAGAGGAACGGTTGGGCAGCCCCAGCATTTT	CATSRGTVGQPQHF
-	TRBV12-5	TRBJ2-2	few	TGTGCTAGTGGTCCGCCCCCGGGACTTACGAACACCGGGGAGCTGTTTTTT	CASGPPPGLTNTGELFF
-	TRBV19	TRBJ1-1	-	TGTGCCAGTAGATGGGGGACCATGAACACTGAAGCTTTCTTT	CASRWGTMNTEAFF
TRBD1	TRBV5-1	TRBJ2-7	-	TGCGCCAGCAGCCCCGGGACAGTCAATTCGGAGCAGTACTTC	CASSPGTVNSEQYF
TRBD2	TRBV9	TRBJ2-3	-	TGTGCCAGCAGCGCAGGGACTAGCGGTTACAGCACAGATACGCAGTATTTT	CASSAGTSGYSTDTQYF